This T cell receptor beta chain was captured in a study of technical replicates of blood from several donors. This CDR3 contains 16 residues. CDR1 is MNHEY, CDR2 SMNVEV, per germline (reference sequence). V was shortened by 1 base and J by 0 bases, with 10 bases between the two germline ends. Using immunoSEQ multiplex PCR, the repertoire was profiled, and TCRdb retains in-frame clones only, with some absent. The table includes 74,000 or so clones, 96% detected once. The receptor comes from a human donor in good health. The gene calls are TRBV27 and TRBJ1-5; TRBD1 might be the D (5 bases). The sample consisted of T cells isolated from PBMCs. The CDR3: CASSLFGGSSNQPQHF. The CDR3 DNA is TGTGCCAGCAGTTTATTTGGGGGGAGTAGCAATCAGCCCCAGCATTTT.